What follows is one T cell receptor beta chain and its context. No antigen is known for it. This sample is part of a study of PD-L1 blockade in urothelial cancer. Study overall: Men with urothelial cancer arising in the bladder made up about 90% of the roughly 29 patients. Study observations and caveats: Better survival was forecast by a pretreatment blood TCR clonality below the median.

TCRdb keeps only in-frame clones here, not all; method: immunoSEQ multiplex PCR. The sample has 75,000 to 95,000 clones, over 90% seen once. Trimming stripped 3 bases from V and 4 bases from J, with 27 bases between. The length of the CDR3 is 19 residues. CDR1 is MGHRA and CDR2 is YSYEKL in the germline V gene. Patient sample counts ranged from 1 to 8, pretreatment and on-treatment. The sample was PBMCs, taken around atezolizumab (anti-PD-L1) treatment. V gene TRBV4-1 combines with J gene TRBJ2-5; D ambiguous. The source of this sequence is a man between 60 and 70 years old with urothelial cancer. The CDR3 spells CASSQRRSRGSSLGETQYF. CDR3 DNA: TGCGCCAGCAGCCAGCGACGTTCCCGAGGATCGAGCTTGGGAGAGACCCAGTACTTC.